These 28 T cell receptor beta chains originate from one sample sequenced in a study of PD-1 blockade in classical Hodgkin lymphoma. As for time point: cycle 4 day 1 (C4D1), after less than 7 weeks of nivolumab. All trial patients relapsed after autologous stem cell transplantation. Repertoires were generated with immunoSEQ multiplex PCR, while TCRdb's copy carries only in-frame clones and drops some. The profile covers roughly 64,000 clones, with under 95% appearing a single time and approximately 10% taken by the ten largest. The sample was peripheral blood mononuclear cells (PBMCs), taken before the fourth cycle of nivolumab. Every receptor here comes from a human donor with classical Hodgkin lymphoma.

The rearrangement uses TRBV11-2 and TRBJ2-1; D possibly corresponds to TRBD1 (5 bases). V was clipped by 0 bases and J by 8 bases, with 11 bases between them. In germline, CDR1 is SGHAT, CDR2 FQNNGV. The CDR3 runs to 14 residues. Here the CDR3 reads CASSLDWGSDEQFF. The CDR3 DNA follows: TGTGCCAGCAGCTTAGATTGGGGCTCGGATGAGCAGTTCTTC.

This rearrangement joins TRBV18 to TRBJ1-6, with a possible D match to TRBD1 (5 bases). The germline CDR1 and CDR2 sequences are KGHSH and LQKENI. The germline V and J ends were trimmed by 2 bases and 0 bases, with 11 bases remaining between them. The CDR3 has 17 residues. CDR3 sequence (DNA): TGTGCCAGCTCACCATGGAGCACAGGCTCCTATAATTCACCCCTCCACTTT. Translation: CASSPWSTGSYNSPLHF.

The chain carries TRBV30 and TRBJ2-7; the D is unclear. This CDR3 contains 14 residues. Trimming removed 2 bases from V and 2 bases from J, with 13 bases in between. CDR1 GTSNPN and CDR2 SVGIG come from the germline V gene (reference sequence). The CDR3 loop is CAWSRWVRPYEQYF. In nucleotides, the CDR3 is TGTGCCTGGAGTAGGTGGGTACGACCCTACGAGCAGTACTTC.

This chain joins TRBV7-2 and TRBJ2-1, with D uncertain. Trimming shortened V by 10 bases and J by 0 bases, and 16 bases separated the two germline ends. The CDR3 length is 15 residues. CDR1 is SGHTA, CDR2 FQGNSA, per germline. In nucleotides, the CDR3 is TGTGCCAAATCTTCGGCGATCAGCTCCTACAATGAGCAGTTCTTC. Translating it yields CAKSSAISSYNEQFF.

The gene calls are TRBV5-1 and TRBJ1-5; maybe TRBD1 (5 bases). CDR3 length: 13 residues. Germline lookup yields CDR1 SGHRS and CDR2 YFSETQ. V dropped 5 bases and J dropped 5 bases, with 11 bases sitting between them. CDR3 in amino acids: CASSLRGDQPQHF. In nucleotides, the CDR3 is TGCGCCAGCAGTCTACGGGGGGATCAGCCCCAGCATTTT. Supplemented by reference TRBV5-1 and TRBJ1-5, the full variable domain reads KAGVTQTPRYLIKTRGQQVTLSCSPISGHRSVSWYQQTPGQGLQFLFEYFSETQRNKGNFPGRFSGRQFSNSRSEMNVSTLELGDSALYLCASSLRGDQPQHFGDGTRLSIL.

This chain connects TRBV18 to TRBJ1-2; TRBD1 is a possible D gene (6 bases). The CDR3 is made up of 14 amino acids. The germline V and J ends were trimmed by 3 bases and 7 bases, with 15 bases remaining between them. CDR1 KGHSH and CDR2 LQKENI come from the germline V gene. CDR3 in amino acids: CASSPPGEVGGYTF. The CDR3 DNA is TGTGCCAGCTCACCTCCAGGGGAGGTTGGTGGCTACACCTTC.

The chain links TRBV6-5 to TRBJ2-5; no firm D call. The CDR3 covers 9 residues. V lost 8 bases to trimming and J lost 7 bases, with 5 bases between them. Germline V CDR1 and CDR2: MNHEY, SVGAGI. The CDR3: CASLGTQYF. CDR3 coding DNA: TGTGCCAGCCTGGGGACCCAGTACTTC.

The chain recombines TRBV7-2 with TRBJ2-7; 9 bases map to TRBD1. This CDR3 is built from 15 residues. The J segment lost 6 bases and the V segment lost 3 bases, leaving 9 bases of the junction unmatched. Per the germline V gene, CDR1 is SGHTA and CDR2 is FQGNSA. The DNA of the CDR3 is TGTGCCAGCAGCTTTCAGACAGGGGGACTCTCCGAGCAGTACTTC. Protein: CASSFQTGGLSEQYF. Full variable domain (remainder filled in from reference TRBV7-2 and TRBJ2-7): GAGVSQSPSNKVTEKGKDVELRCDPISGHTALYWYRQSLGQGLEFLIYFQGNSAPDKSGLPSDRFSAERTGGSVSTLTIQRTQQEDSAVYLCASSFQTGGLSEQYFGPGTRLTVT.

The genes are TRBV30 and TRBJ1-4, with TRBD1 as a possible D gene (6 bases). Germline CDR1 reads GTSNPN; CDR2 reads SVGIG (reference sequence). V was cut by 0 bases and J by 8 bases, with 16 bases left in between. The CDR3 contains 15 residues. The CDR3 DNA is TGTGCCTGGAGTGTTGGGAGCAGGGGAGGGGAAAAACTGTTTTTT. Residues: CAWSVGSRGGEKLFF. The full variable domain, completed using reference TRBV30 and TRBJ1-4, is SQTIHQWPATLVQPVGSPLSLECTVEGTSNPNLYWYRQAAGRGLQLLFYSVGIGQISSEVPQNLSASRPQDRQFILSSKKLLLSDSGFYLCAWSVGSRGGEKLFFGSGTQLSVL.

This clone was seen a handful of times. The genes are TRBV6-5 and TRBJ1-1; D gene uncertain. V was pared by 3 bases and J by 1 base, with 6 bases between. Germline V gene sequence: CDR1 MNHEY, CDR2 SVGAGI. This CDR3 has 13 residues. In DNA, the CDR3 is TGTGCCAGCAGTTATGGAGAGAACACTGAAGCTTTCTTT. This sequence encodes CASSYGENTEAFF.

This clone is a singleton in its sample. The rearrangement joins TRBV7-2 to TRBJ2-6; D ambiguous. V lost 2 bases and J lost 0, with 17 bases in between. The germline V gene encodes CDR1 SGHTA and CDR2 FQGNSA. The CDR3 is 19 amino acids. The CDR3 protein is CASSLSRIGRTSGANVLTF. CDR3 coding DNA: TGTGCCAGCAGCTTAAGTCGTATAGGCAGAACCTCTGGGGCCAACGTCCTGACTTTC.

The chain employs TRBV7-2 and TRBJ2-1, with no clear D. Germline CDR1 SGHTA, CDR2 FQGNSA. The CDR3 contains 11 residues. Trimming took off 5 bases at V and 12 bases at J, with 11 bases between the two ends. DNA of the CDR3: TGTGCCAGCAGCCCCCAGTTGGTGCAGTTCTTC. It encodes CASSPQLVQFF.

This chain's CDR3 is CATTRDPGRKNNEQFF. CDR3 coding DNA: TGTGCCACTACCCGGGACCCGGGACGAAAAAACAATGAGCAGTTCTTC. The chain combines TRBV10-3 with TRBJ2-1; D may match TRBD1 or TRBD2 (5 bases each). Germline-derived CDR1 and CDR2 are ENHRY and SYGVKD. The V gene lost 10 bases and the J gene lost 5 bases, with 24 bases spanning the gap. CDR3 length: 16 amino acids.

The chain carries TRBV5-1 and TRBJ1-5; possibly TRBD1 for D (6 bases). There are 14 residues in the CDR3. The germline CDR1 and CDR2 sequences are SGHRS and YFSETQ. V lost 3 bases and J lost 4, with 11 bases in between. The CDR3 here is CASSSGETNQPQHF. DNA of the CDR3: TGCGCCAGCAGCTCAGGGGAAACTAATCAGCCCCAGCATTTT. The whole variable domain, remainder taken from reference TRBV5-1 and TRBJ1-5, is KAGVTQTPRYLIKTRGQQVTLSCSPISGHRSVSWYQQTPGQGLQFLFEYFSETQRNKGNFPGRFSGRQFSNSRSEMNVSTLELGDSALYLCASSSGETNQPQHFGDGTRLSIL.

V usage is TRBV10-1 and J usage is TRBJ2-3; TRBD2 matches 13 bases. Germline V CDR1 and CDR2: WNHNN, SYGVQD (reference sequence). CDR3 size: 18 residues. V lost 6 bases to trimming and J lost 3 bases; unmatched junction nucleotides: 12. The CDR3 sequence: CASSVTSGGAIRTDTQYF. For the CDR3, the DNA is TGCGCCAGCAGCGTTACTAGCGGGGGGGCGATTCGGACAGATACGCAGTATTTT.

The chain carries TRBV7-9 and TRBJ1-4; D gene unclear. Germline CDR1 SEHNR, CDR2 FQNEAQ (reference sequence). This CDR3 spans 12 amino acids. Trimming took 6 bases from V and 10 from J, leaving 12 bases between them. The CDR3 coding sequence is TGTGCCAGCAGACCCGACACTGGAAAACTGTTTTTT. Amino acid sequence: CASRPDTGKLFF.

The V gene is TRBV6-5, the J gene TRBJ1-1; a weak D match, TRBD1 (5 bases). This CDR3 has 14 residues. CDR1 and CDR2 (germline): MNHEY, SVGAGI. V was cut by 5 bases and J by 1 base, with 11 bases left in between. In DNA, the CDR3 is TGTGCCAGCAGTGTAGGGACTCCGAACACTGAAGCTTTCTTT. Translation: CASSVGTPNTEAFF.

This chain joins TRBV19 and TRBJ2-7, with a weak D call TRBD1 (5 bases). The CDR3 totals 13 residues. Trimming cost V 7 bases and J 2 bases, with 12 bases left between them. Germline V gene lookup returns CDR1 LNHDA and CDR2 SQIVND (reference sequence). CDR3 DNA sequence: TGTGCCAGTAAGGCAGGGCAAGCCTACGAGCAGTACTTC. The encoded protein is CASKAGQAYEQYF.

This chain joins TRBV7-8 and TRBJ2-4, with 9 positions matching TRBD1. V shed 5 bases, J shed 8 bases, and the junction held 7 bases outside the gene matches. The CDR3 totals 14 residues. The germline gives CDR1 SGHVS, CDR2 FQNEAQ. The CDR3 sequence is CASSGSGQGHIQYF. The DNA of the CDR3 is TGTGCCAGCAGCGGCTCGGGACAGGGTCACATTCAGTACTTC.

The chain is built from TRBV6-1 and TRBJ1-1; D call uncertain. The V end was cut by 6 bases, the J end by 3 bases, with 11 bases between. This CDR3 is 13 amino acids long. Germline CDR1 MNHNS, CDR2 SASEGT. CDR3 region: CASRRRADTEAFF. As DNA, the CDR3 is TGTGCCAGCAGACGGCGGGCGGACACTGAAGCTTTCTTT.

This chain links TRBV18 with TRBJ2-3; D may be TRBD1 (6 bases). V was trimmed by 6 bases and J by 2 bases, leaving 15 bases between them. The CDR3 is made up of 15 amino acids. Germline V gene sequence: CDR1 KGHSH, CDR2 LQKENI. This CDR3 is CASSEQGGDTDTQYF. CDR3 coding DNA: TGTGCCAGCTCTGAACAGGGTGGTGACACAGATACGCAGTATTTT.

The rearrangement uses TRBV2 and TRBJ2-4; 9 nucleotides match TRBD2. Germline CDR1 reads SNHLY; CDR2 reads FYNNEI. The V segment lost 1 base and the J segment 15 bases; nucleotides outside the gene matches: 4. The length of the CDR3 is 12 residues. CDR3 sequence (DNA): TGTGCCAGCAGTGAAGAGCGGGGGGCCGTGTACTTC. The encoded protein is CASSEERGAVYF.

The chain combines TRBV5-1 with TRBJ2-1, with 8 bases fitting TRBD2. The CDR3 is 17 amino acids. Trimming at V came to 1 base and at J to 0 bases, leaving 6 bases not matched to a gene. Germline CDR1 is SGHRS and CDR2 is YFSETQ. The CDR3 loop reads CASSLFERGSSYNEQFF. The CDR3 coding sequence is TGCGCCAGCAGCTTGTTCGAGCGGGGGAGCTCCTACAATGAGCAGTTCTTC.

V usage is TRBV6-5 and J usage is TRBJ1-1; D remains unclear. The CDR3 is 14 amino acids. CDR1 and CDR2 from the germline V gene are MNHEY and SVGAGI. The V gene lost 0 bases and the J gene lost 5 bases, with 10 bases spanning the gap. The CDR3 loop is CASSYSAIGTEAFF. The DNA for the CDR3 is TGTGCCAGCAGTTACTCTGCGATCGGGACTGAAGCTTTCTTT.

The rearrangement uses TRBV6-1 and TRBJ1-1; TRBD1 matches at 7 bases. With V trimmed by 1 base and J by 0 bases, 14 bases remained unmatched. From germline, CDR1 is MNHNS and CDR2 SASEGT. This CDR3 spans 19 amino acids. CDR3 sequence (DNA): TGTGCCAGCAGTGAAGTCCCAATACAGGGGTGGACTATGAACACTGAAGCTTTCTTT. It translates to CASSEVPIQGWTMNTEAFF.

The rearrangement uses TRBV27 and TRBJ2-3, with D perhaps matching TRBD1 or TRBD2 (5 bases each). The ends were cut back, 3 bases at V and 7 bases at J, with 14 bases in the middle. The CDR3 has 14 residues. Looked up from germline, CDR1 is MNHEY and CDR2 is SMNVEV (reference sequence). The CDR3 nucleotides are TGTGCCAGCAGTTTTTTGGGTTTGGGACATACGCAGTATTTT. Translating it yields CASSFLGLGHTQYF.

This clone was found once. The chain uses TRBV9 and TRBJ2-6; no firm D call. The CDR3 spans 15 residues. Trimming cost V 4 bases and J 4 bases, with 12 bases left between them. In germline, CDR1 is SGDLS, CDR2 YYNGEE. CDR3 nucleotides: TGTGCCAGCAGCCCCCGGGCTGGCGGGGCCAACGTCCTGACTTTC. This codes for CASSPRAGGANVLTF.

The gene calls are TRBV18 and TRBJ1-2; no firm D call. Germline loops: CDR1 KGHSH, CDR2 LQKENI. Deletions cut 2 bases from V and 3 bases from J, with 10 bases between. This CDR3 has 14 amino acids. The CDR3 region is CASSPGLEDYGYTF. CDR3 coding DNA: TGTGCCAGCTCACCAGGGCTAGAAGACTATGGCTACACCTTC.